One and the same sample provided the 10 T cell receptor beta chains below, sequenced in a study of blood T cells in healthy people across ages. A sample-barcoded 5' primer and a J-beta primer mix were used in a second PCR of roughly 7 to 12 cycles. MiXCR, applied by TCRdb to the 5' RACE reads, yields one record per CDR3 protein. Here the sample spans more than 700,000 distinct CDR3 sequences, about 47% being singletons. The sequenced sample was blood. These receptors were taken from a man aged 80 or over in good health.

The chain is built from TRBV29-1 and TRBJ2-3, with 9 nucleotides matching TRBD1. CDR3 length equals 13 residues. V shed 7 bases and J 2 bases; nucleotides not matched to a gene: 4. The germline V gene encodes CDR1 SQVTM and CDR2 ANQGSEA. The CDR3 DNA sequence: TGCAGCGGGACAGGGGTTCACACAGATACGCAGTATTTT. This encodes CSGTGVHTDTQYF.

This clonotype turned up a few times. The chain links TRBV14 to TRBJ1-2; maybe TRBD1 (6 bases). The germline gives CDR1 SGHDN, CDR2 FVKESK. Trimming left V 3 bases short and J 8 bases short, with 19 bases between. The CDR3 runs to 15 residues. CDR3 coding DNA: TGTGCCAGCAGCCAGGCACAGGGTTCGGTAGGCGGCTACACCTTC. Residues: CASSQAQGSVGGYTF. Complete variable domain (other parts from reference TRBV14 and TRBJ1-2): EAGVTQFPSHSVIEKGQTVTLRCDPISGHDNLYWYRRVMGKEIKFLLHFVKESKQDESGMPNNRFLAERTGGTYSTLKVQPAELEDSGVYFCASSQAQGSVGGYTFGSGTRLTVV.

V is TRBV20-1 and J is TRBJ2-4; D is perhaps TRBD1 or TRBD2 (6 bases each). Germline CDR1 DFQATT, CDR2 SNEGSKA (reference sequence). V dropped 4 bases and J dropped 0 bases, with 19 bases sitting between them. The CDR3 runs to 17 residues. The CDR3 coding sequence is TGCAGTGCTATCTCCGGGGGCGGGGTTCTAGCCAAAAACATTCAGTACTTC. This codes for CSAISGGGVLAKNIQYF.

This clonotype was counted ten times or more. The rearrangement links TRBV15 to TRBJ2-1; the D is unclear. The germline CDR1 and CDR2 sequences are LNHNV and YYDKDF (reference sequence). Trimming shortened V by 0 bases and J by 5 bases, and 11 bases separated the two germline ends. The CDR3 runs 15 residues. CDR3: CATSREKTGHNEQFF. The DNA for the CDR3 is TGTGCCACCAGCAGAGAAAAGACTGGGCACAATGAGCAGTTCTTC.

J is TRBJ2-5 and V is TRBV29-1; D might be TRBD2 (6 bases). The length of the CDR3 is 15 residues. Germline V gene data show CDR1 as SQVTM and CDR2 as ANQGSEA. The ends were cut back, 4 bases at V and 3 bases at J, with 18 bases in the middle. The CDR3 DNA sequence: TGCAGCGTTGCCTGGTTCGGGGGTAGAGAAGAGACCCAGTACTTC. It codes for CSVAWFGGREETQYF.

This clonotype was recorded only once. The rearrangement uses TRBV5-1 and TRBJ1-6, with a tentative D call TRBD1 (5 bases). Germline values: CDR1 SGHRS, CDR2 YFSETQ. Trimming shortened V by 6 bases and J by 10 bases, and 20 bases separated the two germline ends. The CDR3 loop spans 15 amino acids. This chain's CDR3 is CASNWGVGGGSPLHF. The CDR3 DNA is TGCGCCAGCAACTGGGGGGTAGGCGGGGGATCACCCCTCCACTTT.

This rearrangement joins TRBV12-3 or TRBV12-4 to TRBJ2-3; perhaps TRBD2 as D (6 bases). Trimming removed 7 bases at V and 0 bases at J, with 17 bases between. The CDR3 extends over 16 amino acids. In DNA form, the CDR3 reads TGTGCCAGCACTTTCAGGAGGGGTACTAGCACAGATACGCAGTATTTT. Residues: CASTFRRGTSTDTQYF.

This clonotype appeared a few times. The chain links TRBV14 to TRBJ1-2, with D uncertain. Germline assignment: CDR1 SGHDN and CDR2 FVKESK. The ends were cut back, 0 bases at V and 0 bases at J, with 14 bases in the middle. The CDR3 sequence is 17 residues long. The chain's CDR3 is CASSQDLIGGANYGYTF. In DNA, the CDR3 is TGTGCCAGCAGCCAAGATTTGATCGGTGGCGCTAACTATGGCTACACCTTC. The full variable domain, with the rest looked up from reference TRBV14 and TRBJ1-2, is EAGVTQFPSHSVIEKGQTVTLRCDPISGHDNLYWYRRVMGKEIKFLLHFVKESKQDESGMPNNRFLAERTGGTYSTLKVQPAELEDSGVYFCASSQDLIGGANYGYTFGSGTRLTVV.

The chain links TRBV5-5 to TRBJ2-2; 8 nucleotides align to TRBD1. Trimming took 4 bases from V and 1 from J; bases not matched to a gene: 9. This CDR3 has 17 amino acids. Germline values: CDR1 SGHKS, CDR2 YYEKEE (reference sequence). The CDR3 spells CASSPRSGTGNTGELFF. For the CDR3, the DNA is TGTGCCAGCAGCCCCCGATCCGGGACAGGGAACACCGGGGAGCTGTTTTTT.

This clonotype was counted a single time. The junction departs from germline at one end; a sequencing error may be responsible. This chain uses TRBV23-1 with TRBJ2-1; no reliable D call. TRBV23-1 is annotated as an ORF whose role is uncertain. The CDR3 is made up of 16 amino acids. The CDR3 loop reads CASSQAGRSRYNEQLF. CDR3 coding DNA: TGCGCCAGCAGTCAAGCAGGAAGGAGCCGGTACAATGAGCAGTTATTC.